One T cell receptor (beta chain) is described in this entry. As yet, its antigen is unknown. These data originate in a study of cytomegalovirus exposure and HLA in healthy donors. Researchers ran the PCR with 60 Vbeta and 13 Jbeta primers. The data were produced by immunoSEQ multiplex PCR, yet TCRdb's version contains in-frame clones alone and is incomplete. This sample's clone table lists approximately 180,000 clones. Notes on the study in general: Excluded: some indistinguishable V segments such as TRBV6-2 and TRBV6-3. Cytomegalovirus status was reportedly diagnosed by the classifier with high sensitivity and specificity. Available immune exposure information was restricted to CMV serostatus only.

The CDR3 runs to 13 residues. V lost 11 bases to trimming and J lost 3 bases, with 14 bases between them. Germline CDR1 and CDR2: MNHNS and SASEGT. Sequences were obtained from PBMCs. This chain joins TRBV6-1 and TRBJ1-5, with a tentative D call TRBD1 (5 bases). This receptor was taken from a man aged 30 to 45 in good health and CMV-seronegative. The CDR3 bases are TGTGCCGCACGGGGGGTGGACAATCAGCCCCAGCATTTT. Translation: CAARGVDNQPQHF.